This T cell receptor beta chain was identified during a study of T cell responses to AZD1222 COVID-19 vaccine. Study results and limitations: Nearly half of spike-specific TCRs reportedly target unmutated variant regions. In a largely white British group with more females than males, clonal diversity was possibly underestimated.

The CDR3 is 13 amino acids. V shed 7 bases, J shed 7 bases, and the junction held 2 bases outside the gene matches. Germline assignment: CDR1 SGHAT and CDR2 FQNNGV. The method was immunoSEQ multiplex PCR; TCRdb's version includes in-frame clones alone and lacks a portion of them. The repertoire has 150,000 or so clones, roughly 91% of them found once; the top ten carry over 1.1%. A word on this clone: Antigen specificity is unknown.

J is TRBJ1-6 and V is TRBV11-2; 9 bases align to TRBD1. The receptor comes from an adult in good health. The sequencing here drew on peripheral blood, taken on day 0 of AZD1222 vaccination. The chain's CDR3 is CASTTGGNSPLHF. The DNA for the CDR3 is TGTGCCAGCACAACAGGGGGCAATTCACCCCTCCACTTT. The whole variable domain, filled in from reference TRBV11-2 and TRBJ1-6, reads EAGVAQSPRYKIIEKRQSVAFWCNPISGHATLYWYQQILGQGPKLLIQFQNNGVVDDSQLPKDRFSAERLKGVDSTLKIQPAKLEDSAVYLCASTTGGNSPLHFGNGTRLTVT.